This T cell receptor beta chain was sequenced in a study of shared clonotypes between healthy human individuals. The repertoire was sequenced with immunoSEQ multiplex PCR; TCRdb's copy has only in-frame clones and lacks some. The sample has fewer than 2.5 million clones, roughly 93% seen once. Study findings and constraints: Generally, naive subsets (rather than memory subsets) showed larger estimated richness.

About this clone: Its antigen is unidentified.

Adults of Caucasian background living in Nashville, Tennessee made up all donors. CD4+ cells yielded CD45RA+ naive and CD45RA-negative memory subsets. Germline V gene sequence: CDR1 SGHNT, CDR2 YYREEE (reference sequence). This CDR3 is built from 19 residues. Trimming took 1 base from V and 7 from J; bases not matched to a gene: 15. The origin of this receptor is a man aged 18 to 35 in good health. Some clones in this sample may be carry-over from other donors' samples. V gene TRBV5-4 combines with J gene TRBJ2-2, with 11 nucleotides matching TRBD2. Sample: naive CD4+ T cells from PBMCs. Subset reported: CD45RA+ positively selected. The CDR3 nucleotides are TGTGCCAGCAGCTTGAGTCGCGGGTCTAGCGGGAGGTTAATCGGGGAGCTGTTTTTT. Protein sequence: CASSLSRGSSGRLIGELFF.